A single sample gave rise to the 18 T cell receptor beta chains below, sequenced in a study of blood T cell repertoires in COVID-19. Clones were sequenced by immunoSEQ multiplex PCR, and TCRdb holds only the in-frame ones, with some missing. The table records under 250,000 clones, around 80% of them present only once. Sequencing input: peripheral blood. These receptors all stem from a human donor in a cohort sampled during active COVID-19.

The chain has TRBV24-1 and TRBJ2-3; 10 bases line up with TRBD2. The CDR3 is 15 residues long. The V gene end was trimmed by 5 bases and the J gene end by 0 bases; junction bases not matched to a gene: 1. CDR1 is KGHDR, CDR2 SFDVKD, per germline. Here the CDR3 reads CATSGTSGSTDTQYF. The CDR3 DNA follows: TGTGCCACCAGTGGGACTAGCGGAAGCACAGATACGCAGTATTTT.

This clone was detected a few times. The CDR3 bases are TGTGCCAGCAGCCCAGGTTCGAGGGGGATCACAGATACGCAGTATTTT. This sequence encodes CASSPGSRGITDTQYF. The chain combines TRBV28 with TRBJ2-3; D perhaps matches TRBD1 (6 bases). The CDR3 is 16 amino acids. CDR1 is MDHEN and CDR2 is SYDVKM in the germline V gene. V gave up 6 bases and J gave up 2 bases, with 18 bases separating them. Supplemented by reference TRBV28 and TRBJ2-3, the full variable domain reads DVKVTQSSRYLVKRTGEKVFLECVQDMDHENMFWYRQDPGLGLRLIYFSYDVKMKEKGDIPEGYSVSREKKERFSLILESASTNQTSMYLCASSPGSRGITDTQYFGPGTRLTVL.

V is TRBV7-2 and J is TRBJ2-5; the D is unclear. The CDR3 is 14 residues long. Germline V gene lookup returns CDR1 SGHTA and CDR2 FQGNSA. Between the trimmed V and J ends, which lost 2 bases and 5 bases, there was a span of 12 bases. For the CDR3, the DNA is TGTGCCAGCAGCTTACTGGATAGGAGTGAGACCCAGTACTTC. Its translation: CASSLLDRSETQYF.

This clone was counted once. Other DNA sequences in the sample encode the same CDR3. For the CDR3, the DNA is TGTGCCAGCAGTTTAGGACAGGGGTCAGATACGCAGTATTTT. It is translated as CASSLGQGSDTQYF. J is TRBJ2-3 and V is TRBV28; 9 bases are a match to TRBD1. CDR1 is MDHEN and CDR2 is SYDVKM in the germline V gene. This CDR3 comprises 14 residues. The V and J ends lost 2 bases and 4 bases, in that order; junction bases with no gene match: 1.

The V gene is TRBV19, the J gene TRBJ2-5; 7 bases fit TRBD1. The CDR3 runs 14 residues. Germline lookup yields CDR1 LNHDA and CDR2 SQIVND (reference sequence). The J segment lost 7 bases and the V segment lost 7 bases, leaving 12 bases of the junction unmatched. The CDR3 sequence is CASMAWDRSPTQYF. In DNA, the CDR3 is TGTGCCAGTATGGCCTGGGACAGATCTCCGACCCAGTACTTC.

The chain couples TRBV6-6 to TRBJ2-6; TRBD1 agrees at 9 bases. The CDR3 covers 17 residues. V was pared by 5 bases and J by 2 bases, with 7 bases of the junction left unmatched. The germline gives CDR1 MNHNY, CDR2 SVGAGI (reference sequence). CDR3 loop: CASSPDRGKAGANVLTF. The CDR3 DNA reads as TGTGCCAGCAGTCCAGACAGGGGGAAGGCTGGGGCCAACGTCCTGACTTTC.

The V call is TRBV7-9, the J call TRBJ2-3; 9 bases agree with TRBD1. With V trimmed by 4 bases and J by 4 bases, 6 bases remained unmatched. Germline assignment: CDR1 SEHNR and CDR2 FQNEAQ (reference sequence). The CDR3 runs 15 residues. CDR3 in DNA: TGTGCCAGCAGCTCACCGGGACAGGGTGCAGATACGCAGTATTTT. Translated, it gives CASSSPGQGADTQYF.

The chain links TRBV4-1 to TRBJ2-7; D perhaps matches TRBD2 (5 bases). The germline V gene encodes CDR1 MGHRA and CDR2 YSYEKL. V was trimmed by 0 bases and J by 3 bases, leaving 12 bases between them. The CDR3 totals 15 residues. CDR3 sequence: CASSQDGGANYEQYF. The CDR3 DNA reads TGCGCCAGCAGCCAAGATGGAGGAGCCAACTACGAGCAGTACTTC.

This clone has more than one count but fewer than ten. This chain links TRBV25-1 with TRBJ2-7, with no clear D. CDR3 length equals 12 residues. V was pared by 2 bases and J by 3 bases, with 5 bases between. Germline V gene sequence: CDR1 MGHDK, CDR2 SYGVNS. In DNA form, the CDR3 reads TGTGCCAGCAGTGAAACACACTACGAGCAGTACTTC. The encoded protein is CASSETHYEQYF.

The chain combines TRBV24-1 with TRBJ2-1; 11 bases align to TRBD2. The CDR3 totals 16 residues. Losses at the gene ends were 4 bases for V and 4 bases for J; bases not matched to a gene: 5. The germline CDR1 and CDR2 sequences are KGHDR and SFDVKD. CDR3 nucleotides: TGTGCCACCAGTGACCCCGGGACTAGCGGATACAATGAGCAGTTCTTC. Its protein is CATSDPGTSGYNEQFF.

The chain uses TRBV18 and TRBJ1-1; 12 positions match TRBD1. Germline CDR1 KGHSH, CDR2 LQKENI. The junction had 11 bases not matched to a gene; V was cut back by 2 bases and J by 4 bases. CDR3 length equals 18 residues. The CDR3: CASSPYLAGTGGRTEAFF. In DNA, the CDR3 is TGTGCCAGCTCACCATATTTGGCTGGGACAGGGGGCCGCACTGAAGCTTTCTTT.

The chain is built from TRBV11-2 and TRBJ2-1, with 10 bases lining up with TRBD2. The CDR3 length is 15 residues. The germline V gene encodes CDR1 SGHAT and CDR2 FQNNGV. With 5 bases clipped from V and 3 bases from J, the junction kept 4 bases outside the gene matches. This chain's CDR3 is CASSKAGGLYNEQFF. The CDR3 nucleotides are TGTGCCAGCAGCAAAGCGGGAGGGCTCTACAATGAGCAGTTCTTC.

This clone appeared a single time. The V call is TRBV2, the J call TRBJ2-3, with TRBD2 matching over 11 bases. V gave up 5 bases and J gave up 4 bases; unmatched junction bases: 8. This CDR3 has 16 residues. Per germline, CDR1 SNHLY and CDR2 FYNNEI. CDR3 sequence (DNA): TGTGCCAGCAGTTATACTAGCGGGAGCTTCTCAGATACGCAGTATTTT. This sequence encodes CASSYTSGSFSDTQYF.

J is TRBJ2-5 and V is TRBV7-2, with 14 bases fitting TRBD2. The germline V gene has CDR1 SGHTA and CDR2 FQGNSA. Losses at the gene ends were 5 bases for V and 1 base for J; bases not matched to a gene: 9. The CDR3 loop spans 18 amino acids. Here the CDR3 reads CASSLLRTSGRFQETQYF. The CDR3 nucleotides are TGTGCCAGCAGCCTTCTGCGGACTAGCGGGAGGTTCCAAGAGACCCAGTACTTC. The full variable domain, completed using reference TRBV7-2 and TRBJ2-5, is GAGVSQSPSNKVTEKGKDVELRCDPISGHTALYWYRQSLGQGLEFLIYFQGNSAPDKSGLPSDRFSAERTGGSVSTLTIQRTQQEDSAVYLCASSLLRTSGRFQETQYFGPGTRLLVL.

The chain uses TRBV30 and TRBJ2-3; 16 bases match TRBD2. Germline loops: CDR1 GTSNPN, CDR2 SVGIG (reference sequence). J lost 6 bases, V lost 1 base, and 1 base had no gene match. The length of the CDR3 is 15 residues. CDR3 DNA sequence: TGTGCCTGGAGTGGGGGACTAGCGGGAGGGGATACGCAGTATTTT. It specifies CAWSGGLAGGDTQYF.

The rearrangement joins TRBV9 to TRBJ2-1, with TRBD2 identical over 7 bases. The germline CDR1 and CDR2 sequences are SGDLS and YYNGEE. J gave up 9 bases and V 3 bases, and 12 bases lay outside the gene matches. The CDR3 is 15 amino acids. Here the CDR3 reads CASSAGLGRAPEQFF. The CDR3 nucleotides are TGTGCCAGCAGCGCCGGACTAGGAAGGGCGCCTGAGCAGTTCTTC.

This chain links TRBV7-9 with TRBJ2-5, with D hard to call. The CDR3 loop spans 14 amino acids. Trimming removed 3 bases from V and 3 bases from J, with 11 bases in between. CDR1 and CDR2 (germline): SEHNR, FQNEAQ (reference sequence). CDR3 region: CASSLSWSKETQYF. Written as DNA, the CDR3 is TGTGCCAGCAGCTTGAGCTGGTCCAAAGAGACCCAGTACTTC. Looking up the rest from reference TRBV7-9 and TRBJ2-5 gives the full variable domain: DTGVSQNPRHKITKRGQNVTFRCDPISEHNRLYWYRQTLGQGPEFLTYFQNEAQLEKSRLLSDRFSAERPKGSFSTLEIQRTEQGDSAMYLCASSLSWSKETQYFGPGTRLLVL.

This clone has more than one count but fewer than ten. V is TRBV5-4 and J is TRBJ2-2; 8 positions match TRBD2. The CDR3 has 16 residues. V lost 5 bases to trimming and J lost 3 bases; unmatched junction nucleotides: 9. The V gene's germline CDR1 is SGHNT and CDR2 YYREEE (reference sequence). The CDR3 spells CASSPPGGGDTGELFF. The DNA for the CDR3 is TGTGCCAGCAGTCCCCCCGGGGGGGGCGACACCGGGGAGCTGTTTTTT.